This T cell receptor (beta chain) stems from a study of blood T cell repertoires in COVID-19. The germline V gene has CDR1 SGHRS and CDR2 YFSETQ. Between the trimmed V and J ends, which lost 0 bases and 10 bases, there was a span of 13 bases. The CDR3 totals 13 residues. Sequencing was performed with immunoSEQ multiplex PCR; in TCRdb, only in-frame clones are kept and a portion is missing. Of 150,000 or so clones listed, over 75% are singletons. The chain couples TRBV5-1 to TRBJ2-5, with a tentative D call TRBD1 (5 bases). The sequencing sample was made of PBMCs or T cells enriched from blood (not recorded which). The TCR originated in a woman aged 50 to 65 who had recovered from COVID-19. In DNA, the CDR3 is TGCGCCAGCAGCTTGGACAGGCAAGAGTTCCAGTACTTC. Residues: CASSLDRQEFQYF.